These 23 T cell receptor beta chains originate from one sample sequenced in a study of T cell clonality in common variable immunodeficiency. Profiled with immunoSEQ multiplex PCR; TCRdb holds only in-frame clones, not every one. In total the sample includes around 50,000 clones, none of them seen once. The sample consisted of peripheral blood mononuclear cells. These receptors all come from a person aged 18 to 75 in good health.

Comments on this clone: Sequencing ends 3 residues short of the CDR3 end; the germline J gene provides the rest. The chain recombines TRBV7-9 with TRBJ2-7, with D perhaps matching TRBD2 (6 bases). Germline assignment: CDR1 SEHNR and CDR2 FQNEAQ (reference sequence). This CDR3 spans 14 amino acids. Trimming took off 5 bases at V and 3 bases at J, with 14 bases between the two ends. The sequenced part of the CDR3 DNA is TGTGCCAGCAGCCCAGCGGGTGTAAGCTACGAG. It specifies CASSPAGVSYE. The full CDR3 reads CASSPAGVSYEQYF.

As to this clone: The read stops 3 residues short of the end of the CDR3; the missing end is completed from the germline J gene. The chain employs TRBV6-2 or TRBV6-3 and TRBJ2-7, with D possibly being TRBD2 (5 bases). The CDR3 runs to 13 residues. Trimming removed 10 bases from V and 3 bases from J, with 16 bases in between. CDR1 and CDR2 from the germline V gene are MNHEY and SVGEGT. The DNA read from the CDR3 is TGTGCCACCACCGTTCCGGGGTTCTACGAG. It codes for CATTVPGFYE. The entire CDR3 protein reads CATTVPGFYEQYF.

This clone was detected a few times. The read halts 3 residues ahead of the CDR3 end, with the missing end drawn from the germline J gene. The V call is TRBV18, the J call TRBJ2-4; TRBD2 is a possible D gene (6 bases). This CDR3 spans 15 amino acids. The germline V gene has CDR1 KGHSH and CDR2 LQKENI. Trimming stripped 0 bases from V and 8 bases from J, with 14 bases between. The part of the CDR3 DNA that was read is TGTGCCAGCTCACCACCGGGGGGTTTCCGGGACATT. Protein sequence: CASSPPGGFRDI. From start to end, the CDR3 is CASSPPGGFRDIQYF.

This clone was seen many times. Read sequence stops 3 residues before the CDR3 end, and the germline J gene provides the missing end. The chain has TRBV18 and TRBJ2-1, with D perhaps TRBD2 (5 bases). Germline V gene lookup returns CDR1 KGHSH and CDR2 LQKENI. There are 16 residues in the CDR3. V was clipped by 3 bases and J by 0 bases, with 12 bases between them. CDR3 bases read: TGTGCCAGCTCACCTGTAGCGTCCGGCTCCTACAATGAG. Amino acid sequence: CASSPVASGSYNE. The entire CDR3 reads CASSPVASGSYNEQFF.

There are a few counts of this clone. Read coverage stops 3 residues before the CDR3 terminus; the germline J gene supplies the remainder. The chain carries TRBV19 and TRBJ2-2, with TRBD1 identical over 8 bases. The germline V gene has CDR1 LNHDA and CDR2 SQIVND (reference sequence). This CDR3 region has 13 residues. CDR3 DNA (partial): TGTGCCAGTAGGGACAGGGTTAATGAAAAG. It codes for CASRDRVNEK. The complete CDR3 sequence is CASRDRVNEKLFF. Full variable domain (outside the CDR3, taken from reference TRBV19 and TRBJ2-2): DGGITQSPKYLFRKEGQNVTLSCEQNLNHDAMYWYRQDPGQGLRLIYYSQIVNDFQKGDIAEGYSVSREKKESFPLTVTSAQKNPTAFYLCASRDRVNEKLFFGEGSRLTVL.

This clone was counted a few times. The read ends 3 residues early relative to the CDR3; the germline J gene fills the gap. The chain recombines TRBV19 with TRBJ2-4; a possible D gene is TRBD2 (6 bases). Germline CDR1 is LNHDA and CDR2 is SQIVND (reference sequence). The CDR3 runs 14 residues. The CDR3 spells CASSGRQPDYGQYF. The DNA read from the CDR3 is TGTGCCAGTAGTGGACGACAGCCGGACTATGGT.

Note on this clone: Sequencing ends 3 residues short of the CDR3 end; the germline J gene provides the rest. This chain links TRBV20-1 with TRBJ2-7; 10 nucleotides match TRBD2. Trimming cost V 5 bases and J 0 bases; bases outside gene matches: 10. The CDR3 sequence is 16 residues long. Germline V gives CDR1 DFQATT, CDR2 SNEGSKA (reference sequence). CDR3 DNA (partial): TGCAGTGCTCGCTCTTCTCAGCGGGGGGGCTCCTACGAG. Its protein product is CSARSSQRGGSYE. The CDR3, in full, reads CSARSSQRGGSYEQYF.

This clone occurred many times. From the germline J gene comes the end of the CDR3, since the read stops 3 residues before it. V usage is TRBV7-2 and J usage is TRBJ2-5; 12 bases line up with TRBD2. The CDR3 runs to 14 residues. Germline values: CDR1 SGHTA, CDR2 FQGNSA. The V gene end was trimmed by 1 base and the J gene end by 7 bases; junction bases not matched to a gene: 1. CDR3 residues: CASSLELAGGTQYF. Partial CDR3 DNA: TGTGCCAGCAGCTTAGAACTAGCGGGGGGGACC. Supplemented by reference TRBV7-2 and TRBJ2-5, the full variable domain reads GAGVSQSPSNKVTEKGKDVELRCDPISGHTALYWYRQSLGQGLEFLIYFQGNSAPDKSGLPSDRFSAERTGGSVSTLTIQRTQQEDSAVYLCASSLELAGGTQYFGPGTRLLVL.

Comments on this clone: Just one base apart from a much larger clone, this may be a read error. Read sequence stops 3 residues before the CDR3 end, and the germline J gene provides the missing end. The gene calls are TRBV6-2 or TRBV6-3 and TRBJ1-4; 11 positions agree with TRBD1. The length of the CDR3 is 16 residues. In germline, CDR1 is MNHEY, CDR2 SVGEGT. CDR3: CASRRTGGDGANVLFF. The CDR3 DNA, read in part, is TGTGCCAGCAGGAGGACAGGGGGCGACGGGGCCAACGTA.

At least ten counts were recorded for this clone. Read data end 3 residues before the CDR3 end; the end is taken from the germline J gene. This rearrangement joins TRBV2 to TRBJ2-5; D is perhaps TRBD2 (7 bases). The V end was cut by 5 bases, the J end by 5 bases, with 21 bases between. The germline gives CDR1 SNHLY, CDR2 FYNNEI. The CDR3 has 16 amino acids. CDR3 in amino acids: CASSLSGGGSGETQYF. Incomplete CDR3 DNA: TGTGCCAGCAGTCTTTCGGGGGGCGGTTCAGGCGAGACC. Supplemented by reference TRBV2 and TRBJ2-5, the full variable domain reads EPEVTQTPSHQVTQMGQEVILRCVPISNHLYFYWYRQILGQKVEFLVSFYNNEISEKSEIFDDQFSVERPDGSNFTLKIRSTKLEDSAMYFCASSLSGGGSGETQYFGPGTRLLVL.

A note on this clone: Read data end 3 residues before the CDR3 end; the end is taken from the germline J gene. This chain links TRBV20-1 with TRBJ2-7; 8 bases match TRBD1. The V gene's germline CDR1 is DFQATT and CDR2 SNEGSKA (reference sequence). This CDR3 is built from 15 residues. Trimming removed 5 bases from V and 4 bases from J; junction bases left unmatched: 13. This CDR3 is CSARLPGQERYEQYF. CDR3 DNA (partial): TGCAGTGCTCGCTTACCGGGACAGGAGAGATACGAG.

This clone has just a few counts. The sequence runs out 3 residues before the end of the CDR3; the remainder is reconstructed from the germline J gene. The chain is built from TRBV7-9 and TRBJ2-3; D is unresolved. The germline CDR1 and CDR2 sequences are SEHNR and FQNEAQ (reference sequence). Trimming cost V 2 bases and J 6 bases, with 3 bases left between them. This CDR3 has 11 residues. CDR3 sequence: CASSLSDTQYF. The CDR3 bases that were read are TGTGCCAGCAGCTTATCTGATACG.

This clone was observed at least ten times. The CDR3 is cut off 3 residues early in the read; its end comes from the germline J gene. This sequence joins TRBV11-2 and TRBJ2-4; possibly TRBD2 for D (5 bases). V was clipped by 6 bases and J by 1 base, with 13 bases between them. There are 15 residues in the CDR3. Per germline, CDR1 SGHAT and CDR2 FQNNGV. CDR3 bases read: TGTGCCAGCAGGGCACCGAGGGCGGCCAAAAACATT. Amino acid sequence: CASRAPRAAKNI. The entire CDR3 protein reads CASRAPRAAKNIQYF.

This clone was picked up many times. The DNA ends 3 residues before the CDR3 does, and the rest of the CDR3 is filled in from the germline J gene. The chain recombines TRBV10-3 with TRBJ2-7; D remains ambiguous. This CDR3 is built from 14 residues. V was clipped by 0 bases and J by 3 bases, with 9 bases between them. The germline CDR1 and CDR2 sequences are ENHRY and SYGVKD. The covered CDR3 bases are TGTGCCATCAGTGAGTCGGCAACCCACTACGAG. This encodes CAISESATHYE. The full CDR3 protein reads CAISESATHYEQYF.

This clone was seen at least ten times. With the read ending 3 residues before the CDR3 end, the germline J gene is used to fill in that end. The gene calls are TRBV7-6 and TRBJ1-4; D remains unclear. This CDR3 has 15 residues. Trimming removed 5 bases at V and 5 bases at J, with 15 bases between. CDR1 and CDR2 from the germline V gene are SGHVS and FNYEAQ. The CDR3 bases that were read are TGTGCCAGCAGCGAAGGACGGGGAGGGAATGAAAAA. Translation gives CASSEGRGGNEK. The whole CDR3 protein reads CASSEGRGGNEKLFF.

About this clone: From the germline J gene comes the end of the CDR3, since the read stops 3 residues before it. This sequence joins TRBV13 and TRBJ2-7; possibly TRBD2 for D (6 bases). Germline loops: CDR1 PRHDT, CDR2 FYEKMQ (reference sequence). V shed 3 bases and J shed 6 bases, with 9 bases lying between them. CDR3 length equals 12 residues. The part of the CDR3 DNA that was read is TGTGCCAGCAGCTTTTTGGGGGGCGAG. This sequence encodes CASSFLGGE. The full-length CDR3 reads as CASSFLGGEQYF. The complete variable domain, with remaining parts taken from reference TRBV13 and TRBJ2-7, reads AAGVIQSPRHLIKEKRETATLKCYPIPRHDTVYWYQQGPGQDPQFLISFYEKMQSDKGSIPDRFSAQQFSDYHSELNMSSLELGDSALYFCASSFLGGEQYFGPGTRLTVT.

There are many counts of this clone. The read falls 3 residues short of the CDR3 end, and the missing part is taken from the germline J gene. J is TRBJ2-7 and V is TRBV20-1, with TRBD2 matching over 7 bases. Germline CDR1 is DFQATT and CDR2 is SNEGSKA (reference sequence). The ends lost 3 bases at V and 1 base at J; junction bases unmatched: 9. The CDR3 has 15 residues. The CDR3 protein is CSARSQLAHSYEQYF. Incomplete CDR3 DNA: TGCAGTGCTAGGAGCCAACTAGCGCATTCCTACGAG.

There are many counts of this clone. CDR3 bases read: TGCAGTGCTGGGACAGATAGCAATCAGCCG. Amino acid sequence: CSAGTDSNQP. In full, the CDR3 reads CSAGTDSNQPQYF. The chain couples TRBV20-1 to TRBJ2-3; 7 nucleotides match TRBD1. The read ends 3 residues before the CDR3 terminus; that terminus is restored from the germline J gene. The CDR3 has 13 amino acids. Germline V gene sequence: CDR1 DFQATT, CDR2 SNEGSKA (reference sequence).

This clone was observed a few times. Read sequence stops 3 residues before the CDR3 end, and the germline J gene provides the missing end. V is TRBV20-1 and J is TRBJ2-7; 11 bases match TRBD2. The CDR3 loop spans 14 amino acids. V gave up 2 bases and J gave up 4 bases; unmatched junction bases: 4. CDR1 and CDR2 from the germline V gene are DFQATT and SNEGSKA (reference sequence). The CDR3 is CSARIAGGPYEQYF. The CDR3 bases that were read are TGCAGTGCTAGAATAGCGGGAGGGCCGTACGAG.

This clone appeared many times. Mismatch with germline at one junction end may stem from a read error. The CDR3 goes on 3 residues after the read ends, and that part is filled in from the germline J gene. The chain combines TRBV4-2 with TRBJ1-4; 8 nucleotides align to TRBD1. Germline V gene sequence: CDR1 LGHNA, CDR2 YNFKEQ. The CDR3 loop spans 15 amino acids. CDR3 protein: CASSREDRVGEKLFF. Incomplete CDR3 DNA: TGCGCCAGCAGCCGAGAGGACAGGGTTGGGGAAAAA.

This clone has more than one count but fewer than ten. The read terminates 3 residues ahead of where the CDR3 ends, so the germline J gene completes it. The chain recombines TRBV10-2 with TRBJ2-5; TRBD1 might be the D (6 bases). CDR1 and CDR2 (germline): WSHSY, SAAADI. The CDR3 sequence is 15 residues long. Trimming removed 3 bases from V and 1 base from J, with 12 bases in between. The chain's CDR3 is CASSEDRWVQETQYF. Partial CDR3 DNA: TGCGCCAGCAGTGAAGACAGGTGGGTCCAAGAGACC.

In regard to this clone: From the germline J gene comes the end of the CDR3, since the read stops 3 residues before it. The V gene is TRBV20-1, the J gene TRBJ2-7, with 8 bases lining up with TRBD1. The CDR3 sequence is 14 residues long. J lost 4 bases, V lost 1 base, and 6 bases had no gene match. The germline CDR1 and CDR2 sequences are DFQATT and SNEGSKA (reference sequence). The CDR3 spells CSARARDRTYEQYF. CDR3 DNA (partial): TGCAGTGCTAGAGCCCGGGACAGGACGTACGAG.

This clone was counted ten times or more. From the germline J gene comes the end of the CDR3, since the read stops 3 residues before it. This chain joins TRBV2 and TRBJ2-7, with D uncertain. V lost 7 bases to trimming and J lost 0 bases, with 13 bases between them. Germline loops: CDR1 SNHLY, CDR2 FYNNEI. CDR3 length: 14 residues. The sequenced CDR3 bases are TGTGCCAGCACGTCCCAGGAGTACTCCTACGAG. Translated, it gives CASTSQEYSYE. The CDR3 as a whole reads CASTSQEYSYEQYF.